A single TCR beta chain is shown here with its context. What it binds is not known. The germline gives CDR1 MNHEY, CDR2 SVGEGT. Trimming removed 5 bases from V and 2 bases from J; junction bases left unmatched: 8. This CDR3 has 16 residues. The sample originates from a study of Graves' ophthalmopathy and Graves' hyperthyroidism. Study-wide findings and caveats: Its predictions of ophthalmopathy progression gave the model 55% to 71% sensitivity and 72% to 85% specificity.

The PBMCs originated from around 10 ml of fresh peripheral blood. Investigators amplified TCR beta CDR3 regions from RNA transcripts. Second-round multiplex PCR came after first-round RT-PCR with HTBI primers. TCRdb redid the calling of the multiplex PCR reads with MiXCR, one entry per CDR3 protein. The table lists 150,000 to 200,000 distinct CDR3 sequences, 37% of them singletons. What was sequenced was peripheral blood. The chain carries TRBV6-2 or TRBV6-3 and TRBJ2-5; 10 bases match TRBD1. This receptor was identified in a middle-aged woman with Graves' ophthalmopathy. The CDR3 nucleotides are TGTGCCAGCAGTCCGACCGGGACAGGGGTTCAAGAGACCCAGTACTTC. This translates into CASSPTGTGVQETQYF.